This is a list of T cell receptor beta chains from one sample in a study of Ad26.COV2.S vaccination and SARS-CoV-2 variants. Generated by immunoSEQ multiplex PCR, the TCRdb table keeps only in-frame clones and is missing some. The repertoire holds about 180,000 clones, with around nine tenths as singletons. This material consisted of peripheral blood, taken after recovery from COVID-19. The source is a human donor who had recovered from COVID-19. CDR3s include the opening cysteine and the closing phenylalanine or tryptophan. The order of the fields is CDR3 length, D gene, clone size, J gene, V gene, CDR3 protein, CDR3 DNA. The D gene is left open where the match is weak. Not every row has a clone size; where given, it reads once, few, many or a size class.

19	TRBD1	.	TRBJ1-4	TRBV6-2/TRBV6-3	CASSASPRDRGFINEKLFF	TGTGCCAGCAGCGCCTCCCCCCGGGACAGGGGGTTTATTAATGAAAAACTGTTTTTT
16	.	.	TRBJ2-1	TRBV5-6	CASSLSTWAGKNEQFF	TGTGCCAGCAGCCTATCGACTTGGGCGGGCAAAAATGAGCAGTTCTTC
15	.	.	TRBJ2-4	TRBV6-5	CASSIQMLAKNIQYF	TGTGCCAGCAGCATACAGATGCTAGCCAAAAACATTCAGTACTTC
15	.	.	TRBJ2-1	TRBV3-1/TRBV3-2	CASSQGTYPMDEQFF	TGTGCCAGCAGCCAAGGGACCTACCCAATGGATGAGCAGTTCTTC
14	TRBD1	.	TRBJ2-7	TRBV3-1/TRBV3-2	CASTSAGGGYEQYF	TGTGCCAGCACATCGGCAGGGGGCGGGTACGAGCAGTACTTC
12	.	.	TRBJ2-2	TRBV19	CASSMRTGELFF	TGTGCCAGTAGTATGAGAACCGGGGAGCTGTTTTTT
16	TRBD1	.	TRBJ1-1	TRBV2	CASNKEGTGVILGAFF	TGTGCCAGCAACAAAGAGGGCACAGGGGTTATCCTTGGGGCTTTCTTT
15	TRBD1	.	TRBJ1-1	TRBV5-6	CASSPAQGEDTEAFF	TGTGCCAGCAGCCCCGCGCAGGGGGAGGACACTGAAGCTTTCTTT
15	TRBD1	.	TRBJ2-5	TRBV4-1	CASSPQDRGQETQYF	TGCGCCAGCAGCCCCCAGGACAGGGGGCAAGAGACCCAGTACTTC
14	.	.	TRBJ1-1	TRBV4-1	CASSQVPGAGEAFF	TGCGCCAGCAGCCAAGTCCCGGGGGCAGGAGAAGCTTTCTTT
15	TRBD1	.	TRBJ2-7	TRBV6-5	CASSYVGQGAYEQYF	TGTGCCAGCAGTTACGTAGGACAGGGGGCCTACGAGCAGTACTTC
14	TRBD2	.	TRBJ2-3	TRBV7-3	CASSLSGGKDTQYF	TGTGCCAGCAGCTTGAGCGGGGGGAAAGATACGCAGTATTTT
17	.	.	TRBJ2-7	TRBV19	CASSFRTGRGGMYEQYF	TGTGCCAGTAGTTTCCGGACAGGGAGGGGCGGAATGTACGAGCAGTACTTC
12	TRBD1	once	TRBJ2-7	TRBV10-3	CAMGDSSYEQYF	TGTGCCATGGGGGACAGTTCCTACGAGCAGTACTTC
13	TRBD2	.	TRBJ2-5	TRBV5-3	CARSPAGGQTQYF	TGTGCCAGAAGTCCGGCGGGGGGACAGACCCAGTACTTC
14	TRBD2	.	TRBJ2-1	TRBV5-1	CASSSSGNFNEQFF	TGCGCCAGCAGCTCTAGCGGGAATTTCAATGAGCAGTTCTTC
12	.	.	TRBJ1-5	TRBV27	CASRHAGQPQHF	TGTGCCAGCAGACACGCAGGTCAACCCCAGCATTTT
14	.	.	TRBJ2-2	TRBV19	CASRPIDNTGELFF	TGTGCCAGTCGCCCAATAGATAACACCGGGGAGCTGTTTTTT
14	.	.	TRBJ2-3	TRBV10-3	CAGSPGPSTDTQYF	TGTGCCGGCTCCCCGGGACCTAGCACAGATACGCAGTATTTT
15	.	.	TRBJ1-6	TRBV19	CASGSGGNSRSPLHF	TGTGCCAGTGGATCGGGGGGGAACAGTCGGTCACCCCTCCACTTT
12	.	.	TRBJ2-3	TRBV10-3	CAISSLPDTQYF	TGTGCCATCAGTTCCCTGCCAGATACGCAGTATTTT
12	.	.	TRBJ1-2	TRBV5-3	CARSLTGYGYTF	TGTGCCAGAAGCTTAACTGGCTATGGCTACACCTTC
11	.	.	TRBJ2-1	TRBV13	CASSQGNEQFF	TGTGCCAGCAGCCAGGGGAATGAGCAGTTCTTC
13	.	.	TRBJ2-3	TRBV29-1	CSVNTGGPDTQYF	TGCAGCGTTAATACCGGAGGGCCAGATACGCAGTATTTT
14	.	.	TRBJ1-2	TRBV2	CASSARTGDYGYTF	TGTGCCAGCAGTGCCCGGACCGGAGACTATGGCTACACCTTC
14	TRBD1	.	TRBJ2-7	TRBV3-1/TRBV3-2	CASSQDRGSHEQYF	TGTGCCAGCAGCCAGGACAGGGGGTCTCACGAGCAGTACTTC
12	.	.	TRBJ2-1	TRBV15	CATSRDQGTQFF	TGTGCCACCAGCAGAGATCAGGGGACCCAGTTCTTC
16	TRBD1	.	TRBJ1-5	TRBV28	CASSSAGQGNNQPQHF	TGTGCCAGCAGTAGCGCGGGACAGGGCAACAATCAGCCCCAGCATTTT
14	.	.	TRBJ2-2	TRBV5-1	CASRRDFNTGELFF	TGCGCCAGCAGGCGGGACTTTAACACCGGGGAGCTGTTTTTT
15	.	.	TRBJ1-6	TRBV7-6	CASSLQRGRNSPLHF	TGTGCCAGCAGCTTACAGCGAGGGAGAAATTCACCCCTCCACTTT
19	TRBD1	.	TRBJ2-6	TRBV28	CATRDSLALVHSGANVLTF	TGTGCCACCAGGGACAGTTTAGCGCTAGTCCACTCTGGGGCCAACGTCCTGACTTTC
15	.	.	TRBJ2-3	TRBV3-1/TRBV3-2	CASRLQGGSTDTQYF	TGTGCCAGCAGACTACAGGGGGGGAGCACAGATACACAGTATTTT
15	.	.	TRBJ1-5	TRBV9	CASSPFPGSNQPQHF	TGTGCCAGCAGCCCCTTTCCCGGGAGCAATCAGCCCCAGCATTTT
16	TRBD1	.	TRBJ2-7	TRBV30	CAWSVPGTGGRDEQYF	TGTGCCTGGAGTGTACCGGGGACAGGGGGACGCGATGAGCAGTACTTC
15	.	.	TRBJ1-5	TRBV2	CASTKTGQSNQPQHF	TGTGCCAGCACTAAGACAGGCCAGAGCAATCAGCCCCAGCATTTT
14	.	.	TRBJ1-5	TRBV6-5	CASRVGAGNQPQHF	TGTGCCAGCAGGGTTGGAGCAGGCAATCAGCCCCAGCATTTT
12	.	once	TRBJ2-7	TRBV3-1/TRBV3-2	CASSQGSYEQYF	TGTGCCAGCAGCCAAGGTAGCTACGAGCAGTACTTC
12	.	.	TRBJ2-5	TRBV7-9	CASSLLPETQYF	TGTGCCAGCAGCTTATTACCTGAGACCCAGTACTTC
15	.	once	TRBJ1-6	TRBV6-5	CASRYQGTDNSPLHF	TGTGCCAGCAGGTATCAGGGCACCGATAATTCACCCCTCCACTTT
13	.	.	TRBJ2-7	TRBV10-2	CASSEGTAYEQYF	TGCGCCAGCAGTGAGGGCACAGCCTACGAGCAGTACTTC
16	TRBD2	few	TRBJ2-1	TRBV4-1	CASSQEGRGAYNEQFF	TGCGCCAGCAGCCAAGAGGGACGGGGGGCCTACAATGAGCAGTTCTTC
13	.	.	TRBJ1-2	TRBV12-3/TRBV12-4	CASSPSSNYGYTF	TGTGCCAGCAGCCCATCGTCTAACTATGGCTACACCTTC
15	.	.	TRBJ1-3	TRBV6-5	CASTLSGRSGNTIYF	TGTGCCAGCACCCTGAGCGGCCGGTCTGGAAACACCATATATTTT
17	TRBD1	.	TRBJ2-6	TRBV4-2	CASSPIDRGPGANVLTF	TGTGCCAGCAGCCCAATCGACAGGGGGCCTGGGGCCAACGTCCTGACTTTC
13	.	.	TRBJ1-2	TRBV6-1	CASSELGSYGYTF	TGTGCCAGCAGTGAACTAGGGAGCTATGGCTACACCTTC
15	.	.	TRBJ2-5	TRBV24-1	CATSDSGPSWGTQYF	TGTGCCACCAGTGATTCCGGACCGTCTTGGGGGACCCAGTACTTC
16	.	.	TRBJ2-6	TRBV9	CASSLGRGTGANVLTF	TGTGCCAGCAGCCTAGGGAGGGGGACTGGGGCCAACGTCCTGACTTTC
15	.	once	TRBJ2-1	TRBV7-8	CASSFLEWGNNEQFF	TGTGCCAGCAGCTTCTTGGAATGGGGGAACAATGAGCAGTTCTTC
13	.	.	TRBJ2-1	TRBV29-1	CSVSSTANNEQFF	TGCAGCGTTTCATCGACAGCGAACAATGAGCAGTTCTTC
12	.	.	TRBJ1-2	TRBV3-1/TRBV3-2	CASSQRYGGYTF	TGTGCCAGCAGCCAACGTTATGGGGGCTACACCTTC
13	.	.	TRBJ1-2	TRBV12-3/TRBV12-4	CASSRGPKYGYTF	TGTGCCAGCAGCCGAGGACCGAAGTATGGCTACACCTTC
16	TRBD2	.	TRBJ2-3	TRBV7-6	CASSLDVGGPRDTQYF	TGTGCCAGCAGCTTAGACGTGGGAGGGCCCAGGGATACGCAGTATTTT
13	.	.	TRBJ1-5	TRBV19	CASEESGNQPQHF	TGTGCCAGTGAGGAGTCGGGCAATCAGCCCCAGCATTTT
13	.	many	TRBJ2-3	TRBV12-3/TRBV12-4	CASSLLVTDTQYF	TGTGCCAGCAGTCTACTAGTTACAGATACGCAGTATTTT
14	.	.	TRBJ2-3	TRBV15	CATSRDQTGDTQYF	TGTGCCACCAGCAGAGATCAAACGGGGGATACGCAGTATTTT
16	.	few	TRBJ1-3	TRBV5-1	CASSSGQPGSGNTIYF	TGCGCCAGCAGCTCCGGACAGCCGGGCTCTGGAAACACCATATATTTT
16	.	.	TRBJ2-2	TRBV7-2	CASSLVGAMNTGELFF	TGTGCCAGCAGCTTAGTTGGGGCGATGAACACCGGGGAGCTGTTTTTT
14	TRBD2	.	TRBJ2-1	TRBV6-6	CATNPAGGINEQFF	TGTGCCACTAATCCCGCGGGAGGTATCAATGAGCAGTTCTTC
17	TRBD2	.	TRBJ2-1	TRBV2	CASSYSTGLAGYNEQFF	TGTGCCAGCAGTTACTCAACGGGACTAGCGGGATACAATGAGCAGTTCTTC